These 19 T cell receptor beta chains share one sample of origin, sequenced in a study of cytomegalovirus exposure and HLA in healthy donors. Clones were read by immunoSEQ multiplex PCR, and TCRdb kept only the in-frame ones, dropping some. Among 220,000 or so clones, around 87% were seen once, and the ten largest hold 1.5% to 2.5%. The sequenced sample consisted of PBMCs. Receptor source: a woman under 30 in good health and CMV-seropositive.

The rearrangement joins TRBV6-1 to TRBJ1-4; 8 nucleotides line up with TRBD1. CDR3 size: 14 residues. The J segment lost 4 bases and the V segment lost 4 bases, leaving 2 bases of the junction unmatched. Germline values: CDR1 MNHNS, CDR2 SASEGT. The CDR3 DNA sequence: TGTGCCAGCAGTGGGACAGGGCTTAATGAAAAACTGTTTTTT. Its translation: CASSGTGLNEKLFF.

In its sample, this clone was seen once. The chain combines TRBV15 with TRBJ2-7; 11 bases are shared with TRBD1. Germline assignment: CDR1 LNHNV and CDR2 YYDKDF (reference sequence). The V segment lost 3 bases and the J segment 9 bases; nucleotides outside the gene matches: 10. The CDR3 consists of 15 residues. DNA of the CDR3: TGTGCCACCAGCAGGCCCGGGACAGGGGGTCTAGTGCAGTACTTC. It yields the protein CATSRPGTGGLVQYF.

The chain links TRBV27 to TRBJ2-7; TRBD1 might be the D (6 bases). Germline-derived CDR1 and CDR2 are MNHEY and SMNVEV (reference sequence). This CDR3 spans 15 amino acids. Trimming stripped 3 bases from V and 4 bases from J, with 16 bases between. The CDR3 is CASSFKGGLAYEQYF. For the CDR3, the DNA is TGTGCCAGCAGTTTCAAAGGGGGTCTCGCTTACGAGCAGTACTTC.

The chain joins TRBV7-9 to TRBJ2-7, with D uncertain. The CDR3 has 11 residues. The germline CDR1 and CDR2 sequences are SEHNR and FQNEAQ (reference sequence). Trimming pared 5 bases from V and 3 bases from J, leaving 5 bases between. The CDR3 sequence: CASSPDYEQYF. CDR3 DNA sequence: TGTGCCAGCAGCCCAGACTACGAGCAGTACTTC.

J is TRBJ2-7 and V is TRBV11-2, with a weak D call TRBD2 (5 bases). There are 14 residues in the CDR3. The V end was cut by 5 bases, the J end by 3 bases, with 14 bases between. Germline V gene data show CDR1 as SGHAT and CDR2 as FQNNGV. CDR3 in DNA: TGTGCCAGCAGCGCCTTACTGAGGGTCTACGAGCAGTACTTC. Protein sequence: CASSALLRVYEQYF.

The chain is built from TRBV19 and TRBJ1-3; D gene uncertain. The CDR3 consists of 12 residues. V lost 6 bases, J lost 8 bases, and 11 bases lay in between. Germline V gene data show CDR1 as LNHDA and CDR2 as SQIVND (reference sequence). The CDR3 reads CASSIWRDTIYF. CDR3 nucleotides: TGTGCCAGTAGCATCTGGAGGGACACCATATATTTT.

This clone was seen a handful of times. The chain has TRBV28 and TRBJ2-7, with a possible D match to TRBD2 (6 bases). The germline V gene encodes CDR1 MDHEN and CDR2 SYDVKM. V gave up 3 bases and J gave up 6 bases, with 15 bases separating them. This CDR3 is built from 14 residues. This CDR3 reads CASSFPGEIREQYF. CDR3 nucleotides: TGTGCCAGCAGTTTCCCGGGAGAGATCCGCGAGCAGTACTTC.

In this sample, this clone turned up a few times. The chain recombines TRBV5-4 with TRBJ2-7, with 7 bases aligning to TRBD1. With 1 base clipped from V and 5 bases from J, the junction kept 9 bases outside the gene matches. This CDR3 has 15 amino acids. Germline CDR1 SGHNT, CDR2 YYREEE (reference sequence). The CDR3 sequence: CASSLSTGYVDEQYF. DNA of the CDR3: TGTGCCAGCAGCTTGTCGACAGGGTATGTCGACGAGCAGTACTTC.

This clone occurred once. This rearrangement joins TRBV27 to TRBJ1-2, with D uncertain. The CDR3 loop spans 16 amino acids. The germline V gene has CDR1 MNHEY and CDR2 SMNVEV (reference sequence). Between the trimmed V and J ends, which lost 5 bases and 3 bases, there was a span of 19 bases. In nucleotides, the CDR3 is TGTGCCAGCAGTCCCTACCAGGCGAACAACCACTATGGCTACACCTTC. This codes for CASSPYQANNHYGYTF.

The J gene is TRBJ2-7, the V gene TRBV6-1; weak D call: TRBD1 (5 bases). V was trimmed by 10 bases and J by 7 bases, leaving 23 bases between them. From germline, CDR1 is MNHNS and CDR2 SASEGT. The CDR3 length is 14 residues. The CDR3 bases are TGTGCCACCCTTCCCGCCTCGTGGGGCATAGAGCAGTACTTC. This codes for CATLPASWGIEQYF.

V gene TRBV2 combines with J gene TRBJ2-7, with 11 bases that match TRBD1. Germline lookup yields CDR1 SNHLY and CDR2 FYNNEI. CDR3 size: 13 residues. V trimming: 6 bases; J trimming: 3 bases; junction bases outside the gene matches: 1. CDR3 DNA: TGTGCCAGCAGGGGGACAGGGGGCTACGAGCAGTACTTC. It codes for CASRGTGGYEQYF.

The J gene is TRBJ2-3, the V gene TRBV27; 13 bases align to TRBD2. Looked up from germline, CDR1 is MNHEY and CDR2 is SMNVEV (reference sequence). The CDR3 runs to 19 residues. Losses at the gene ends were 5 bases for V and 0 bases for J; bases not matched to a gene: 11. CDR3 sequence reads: CASSPGLAGFIGSTDTQYF. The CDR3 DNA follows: TGTGCCAGCAGTCCGGGACTAGCGGGGTTTATAGGGAGCACAGATACGCAGTATTTT.

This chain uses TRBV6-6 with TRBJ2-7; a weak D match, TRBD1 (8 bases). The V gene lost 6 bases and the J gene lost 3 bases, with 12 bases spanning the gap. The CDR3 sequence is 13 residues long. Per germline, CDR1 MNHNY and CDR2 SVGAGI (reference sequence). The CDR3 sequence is CASRQGGIYEQYF. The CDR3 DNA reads TGTGCCAGCAGACAGGGGGGGATCTACGAGCAGTACTTC.

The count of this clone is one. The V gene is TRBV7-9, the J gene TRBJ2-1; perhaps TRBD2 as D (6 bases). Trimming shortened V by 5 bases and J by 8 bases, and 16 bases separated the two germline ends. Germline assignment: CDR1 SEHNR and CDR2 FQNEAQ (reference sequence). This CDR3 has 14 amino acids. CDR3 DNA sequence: TGTGCCAGCAGCAGAGACCGGGACTTAGATGAGCAGTTCTTC. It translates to CASSRDRDLDEQFF.

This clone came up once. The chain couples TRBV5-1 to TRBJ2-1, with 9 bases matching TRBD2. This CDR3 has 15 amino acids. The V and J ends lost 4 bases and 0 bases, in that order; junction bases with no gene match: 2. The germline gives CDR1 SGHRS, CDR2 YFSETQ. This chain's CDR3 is CASSPSGTSYNEQFF. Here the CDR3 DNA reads TGCGCCAGCAGCCCTAGCGGGACCTCCTACAATGAGCAGTTCTTC.

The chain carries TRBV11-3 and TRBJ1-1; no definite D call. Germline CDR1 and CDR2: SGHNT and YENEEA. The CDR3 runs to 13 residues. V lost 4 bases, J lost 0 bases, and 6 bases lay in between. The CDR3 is CASSYTVNTEAFF. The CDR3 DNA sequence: TGTGCCAGCAGCTATACGGTGAACACTGAAGCTTTCTTT.

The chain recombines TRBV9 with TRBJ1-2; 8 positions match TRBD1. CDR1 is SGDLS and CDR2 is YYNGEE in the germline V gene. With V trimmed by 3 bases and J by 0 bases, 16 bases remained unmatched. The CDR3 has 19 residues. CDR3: CASSASNTDRDTSNYGYTF. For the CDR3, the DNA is TGTGCCAGCAGCGCTTCTAATACGGACAGGGATACCTCTAACTATGGCTACACCTTC.

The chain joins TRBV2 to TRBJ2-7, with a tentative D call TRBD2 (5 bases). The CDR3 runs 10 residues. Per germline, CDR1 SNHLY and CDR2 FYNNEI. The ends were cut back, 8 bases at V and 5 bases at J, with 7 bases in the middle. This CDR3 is CASGGNEQYF. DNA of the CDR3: TGTGCCAGCGGAGGAAACGAGCAGTACTTC.

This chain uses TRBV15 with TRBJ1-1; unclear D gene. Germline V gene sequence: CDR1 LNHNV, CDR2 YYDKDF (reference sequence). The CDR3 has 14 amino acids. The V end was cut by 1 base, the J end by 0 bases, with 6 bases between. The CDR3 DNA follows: TGTGCCACCAGCAGAGCCCAGGTGAACACTGAAGCTTTCTTT. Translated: CATSRAQVNTEAFF.